This T cell receptor beta chain derives from a study of T cell responses to AZD1222 COVID-19 vaccine. Study-wide findings and caveats: The donors showed a predominance of white British ancestry and of females, with possible underestimation of clonal diversity.

Method: immunoSEQ multiplex PCR; TCRdb's copy keeps in-frame clones and lacks some. In the table there are 100,000 to 120,000 clones, around 93% of which are singletons. In regard to this clone: The antigen remains undetermined.

Germline V gene data show CDR1 as SGHNT and CDR2 as YYREEE (reference sequence). The CDR3 is 16 amino acids. Trimming took off 0 bases at V and 3 bases at J, with 12 bases between the two ends. Analyses pooled second doses at about 4 or about 12 weeks. Sequenced material: peripheral blood, taken 28 days after the second AZD1222 dose. The clonotype originates from an adult who received the AZD1222 COVID-19 vaccine. The genes are TRBV5-4 and TRBJ2-2; no reliable D call. The CDR3: CASSLAGWADTGELFF. The CDR3 coding sequence is TGTGCCAGCAGCTTGGCCGGGTGGGCGGACACCGGGGAGCTGTTTTTT.